Listed below are T cell receptor beta chains from one sample, sequenced in a study of blood T cell repertoires in COVID-19. TCRdb's table, derived via immunoSEQ multiplex PCR, lists solely in-frame clones and lacks some. The data hold 200,000 to 250,000 clones, with approximately 90% observed a single time. Sequenced material: peripheral blood. These receptors were collected from a woman aged 45-60 years with COVID-19, enrolled during active disease. Both conserved end residues are trimmed from each CDR3.

j_call v_call cdr3_aa
TRBJ2-3 TRBV2 ASSPGQGTDTQY
TRBJ2-7 TRBV28 ASSLAGTVAYEQY
TRBJ1-1 TRBV2 ASCIDRVDTEAF
TRBJ2-3 TRBV5-5 ASSPPGREKDTQY
TRBJ1-1 TRBV6-5 ASSSYGGGTEAF
TRBJ2-6 TRBV15 ATSRDSGRSSGANVLT
TRBJ1-2 TRBV12-3/TRBV12-4 ASGHSNYGYT
TRBJ2-1 TRBV19 ASSILAGGYDEQF
TRBJ2-4 TRBV7-2 ASSLIAGAQLRAKNIQY
TRBJ2-1 TRBV11-3 ASSRDRALYEQF
TRBJ1-5 TRBV2 ASRSESNQPQH
TRBJ2-5 TRBV28 ASSLGGVETQY
TRBJ2-7 TRBV27 ASARGESYEQY
TRBJ2-2 TRBV10-1 ASSEVAGNTGELF
TRBJ2-6 TRBV5-1 ASSLGRGSGANVLT
TRBJ1-1 TRBV28 ASRYMTEAF
TRBJ1-3 TRBV30 AWSLSISGNTIY
TRBJ2-7 TRBV7-7 ASSSQPSGGFSSYEQY
TRBJ2-6 TRBV6-2/TRBV6-3 ASSYATGLSGANVLT
TRBJ2-2 TRBV19 ASRSGDYSSELF
TRBJ2-6 TRBV5-4 ATGGFSGANVLT
TRBJ1-5 TRBV10-3 AISSGTGAQPQH
TRBJ2-3 TRBV11-3 ASSLLLSAGDTDTQY
TRBJ1-2 TRBV10-3 AISGNRANYGYT
TRBJ1-1 TRBV7-2 ASSLAADTEAF